These 31 T cell receptor beta chains came from one sample sequenced in a study of T-cell reconstitution after alpha-beta-depleted transplantation in children. Unique molecular identifiers were incorporated when the TCRbeta library was constructed. TCRdb fed the PCR reads into MiXCR, producing one record per CDR3 protein. Altogether some 640,000 distinct CDR3 sequences are present, around 16% being singletons, with the ten largest covering about 1.1%. The sample in question was PBMCs from the stem cell graft donor, obtained from the stem cell graft. These TCRs come from a human donor who donated a stem cell graft to a child with acute myeloid leukemia.

In its sample, this clonotype was seen many times. The chain uses TRBV20-1 and TRBJ1-2, with D possibly TRBD1 on 5 matching bases. With 4 bases removed from V and 1 base from J, the gap between germline ends came to 10 bases. The CDR3 runs to 13 residues. Germline V gives CDR1 DFQATT, CDR2 SNEGSKA (reference sequence). The CDR3 sequence: CSATTGLNYGYTF. CDR3 sequence (DNA): TGCAGTGCTACAACAGGCCTTAACTATGGCTACACCTTC.

J is TRBJ1-1 and V is TRBV7-2; D is ambiguous. Trimming shortened V by 4 bases and J by 1 base, and 13 bases separated the two germline ends. CDR1 is SGHTA, CDR2 FQGNSA, per germline. The length of the CDR3 is 15 residues. The CDR3 is CASSSNIGRNTEAFF. The CDR3, as DNA: TGTGCCAGCAGCTCGAACATAGGGAGGAACACTGAAGCTTTCTTT. The complete variable domain, with remaining parts taken from reference TRBV7-2 and TRBJ1-1, reads GAGVSQSPSNKVTEKGKDVELRCDPISGHTALYWYRQSLGQGLEFLIYFQGNSAPDKSGLPSDRFSAERTGGSVSTLTIQRTQQEDSAVYLCASSSNIGRNTEAFFGQGTRLTVV.

CDR3 nucleotides: TGCGCCAGCTTCGAAGGGGGGGGCCTGACAGATACGCAGTATTTT. Amino acid sequence: CASFEGGGLTDTQYF. The chain couples TRBV5-1 to TRBJ2-3, with a possible D match to TRBD2 (7 bases). Trimming pared 7 bases from V and 3 bases from J, leaving 18 bases between. From germline, CDR1 is SGHRS and CDR2 YFSETQ. The CDR3 is 15 amino acids.

This clonotype came up many times. The genes are TRBV20-1 and TRBJ1-4, with 7 bases identical to TRBD1. CDR3 length equals 13 residues. From germline, CDR1 is DFQATT and CDR2 SNEGSKA (reference sequence). For the CDR3, the DNA is TGCAGCGGACAGGAGGGTGGTAATGAAAAACTGTTTTTT. It encodes CSGQEGGNEKLFF.

The rearrangement uses TRBV7-9 and TRBJ1-1; no reliable D call. The V end lost 8 bases, the J end lost 5 bases, and 12 bases lay between the germline ends. The CDR3 is 12 residues long. Germline V gives CDR1 SEHNR, CDR2 FQNEAQ (reference sequence). Here the CDR3 DNA reads TGTGCCAGCCACAACAAAGGGACTGAAGCTTTCTTT. It codes for CASHNKGTEAFF.

This clonotype was picked up a small number of times. The rearrangement links TRBV27 to TRBJ2-1, with 11 bases identical to TRBD2. CDR1 MNHEY and CDR2 SMNVEV come from the germline V gene (reference sequence). After removal of 8 bases from V and 7 bases from J, the junction contained 4 bases not matched to a gene. The CDR3 totals 13 residues. The CDR3 region is CASLAGGSNEQFF. CDR3 coding DNA: TGTGCCAGCTTAGCGGGGGGGTCAAATGAGCAGTTCTTC.

This sequence joins TRBV7-3 and TRBJ2-2, with TRBD1 matching over 7 bases. V gave up 8 bases and J gave up 5 bases; unmatched junction bases: 14. The CDR3 runs to 16 residues. Looked up from germline, CDR1 is SGHTA and CDR2 is FQGTGA. The CDR3 here is CASATDRVAGTGELFF. The CDR3 region has the DNA TGTGCCAGCGCGACCGACAGGGTCGCTGGGACCGGGGAGCTGTTTTTT.

The sample holds many counts of this clonotype. V usage is TRBV4-3 and J usage is TRBJ2-7; D is ambiguous. The CDR3 has 14 amino acids. V was pared by 2 bases and J by 6 bases, with 14 bases between. The V gene's germline CDR1 is LGHNA and CDR2 YSLEER. DNA for the CDR3: TGCGCCAGCAGCCAACAAGGCAACGGACCCGAGCAGTACTTC. Encoded protein: CASSQQGNGPEQYF.

This chain connects TRBV6-2 or TRBV6-3 to TRBJ2-7; 8 bases align to TRBD1. V was pared by 5 bases and J by 3 bases, with 18 bases of the junction left unmatched. The CDR3 totals 18 residues. Germline loops: CDR1 MNHEY, CDR2 SVGEGT. DNA for the CDR3: TGTGCCAGCAGTCCCGGACGTCCAGGGGGCGAACGGGGCTACGAGCAGTACTTC. Protein product: CASSPGRPGGERGYEQYF.

The chain recombines TRBV7-9 with TRBJ1-2; D not resolved. CDR1 is SEHNR, CDR2 FQNEAQ, per germline (reference sequence). The CDR3 loop spans 11 amino acids. V dropped 4 bases and J dropped 6 bases, with 6 bases sitting between them. Written as DNA, the CDR3 is TGTGCCAGCAGCTCAAACAATGGCTACACCTTC. Residues: CASSSNNGYTF.

This chain uses TRBV4-3 with TRBJ2-1, with no clear D. This CDR3 has 18 residues. Trimming cost V 2 bases and J 0 bases, with 17 bases left between them. The germline gives CDR1 LGHNA, CDR2 YSLEER. The CDR3 sequence is CASSQKFLMSPSYNEQFF. The CDR3 DNA reads as TGCGCCAGCAGCCAAAAGTTTCTAATGTCCCCCTCCTACAATGAGCAGTTCTTC.

V gene TRBV7-9 combines with J gene TRBJ1-6, with D unresolved. V was trimmed by 2 bases and J by 10 bases, leaving 18 bases between them. From germline, CDR1 is SEHNR and CDR2 FQNEAQ (reference sequence). This CDR3 has 16 amino acids. CDR3 residues: CASSLRMDRGGSPLHF. The CDR3 DNA reads TGTGCCAGCAGCTTACGGATGGACCGAGGAGGCTCACCCCTCCACTTT.

The chain uses TRBV5-5 and TRBJ2-3, with no clear D. Trimming took 1 base from V and 0 from J, leaving 9 bases between them. The CDR3 is made up of 15 amino acids. Germline V gene sequence: CDR1 SGHKS, CDR2 YYEKEE (reference sequence). CDR3 region: CASSLWPRSTDTQYF. The CDR3 coding sequence is TGTGCCAGCAGCTTGTGGCCACGTAGCACAGATACGCAGTATTTT.

To note about this clonotype: One base away lies a much larger clone, so this may be a sequencing read error. The V call is TRBV20-1, the J call TRBJ1-2, with D possibly matching TRBD1 (6 bases). The CDR3 loop spans 13 amino acids. V gave up 6 bases and J gave up 4 bases, with 15 bases separating them. Germline-derived CDR1 and CDR2 are DFQATT and SNEGSKA (reference sequence). The CDR3: CSAPTGPRYGYTF. The CDR3 DNA follows: TGCAGTGCCCCCACAGGGCCTCGCTATGGCTACACCTTC.

CDR3 in amino acids: CSARDTSGELSYEQYV. The CDR3 nucleotides read TGCAGTGCTAGAGATACTTCCGGGGAATTATCCTACGAGCAGTACGTC. J is TRBJ2-7 and V is TRBV20-1; possibly TRBD2 for D (5 bases). V lost 0 bases and J lost 1, with 16 bases in between. Looked up from germline, CDR1 is DFQATT and CDR2 is SNEGSKA (reference sequence). This CDR3 is 16 amino acids long.

The chain has TRBV21-1 and TRBJ2-4. TRBV21-1 is reported as a pseudogene. This CDR3 is 16 amino acids long. The CDR3 DNA reads TGTGCCAGCAGCAAAGCTAACCAAGGAAGGGATAACATTCAGTACTTC. This translates into CASSKANQGRDNIQYF.

There are many counts of this clonotype. This rearrangement joins TRBV6-5 to TRBJ2-7, with D unclear. Germline lookup yields CDR1 MNHEY and CDR2 SVGAGI. The CDR3 is made up of 15 amino acids. V was cut by 0 bases and J by 3 bases, with 12 bases left in between. The CDR3 is CASSYSLGLNYEQYF. The CDR3 DNA sequence: TGTGCCAGCAGTTACTCGTTAGGCTTAAACTACGAGCAGTACTTC.

The chain carries TRBV7-2 and TRBJ1-5, with TRBD1 matching 11 bases. CDR1 is SGHTA, CDR2 FQGNSA, per germline. The V segment lost 5 bases and the J segment 0 bases; nucleotides outside the gene matches: 6. The CDR3 runs to 17 residues. CDR3 sequence: CASSPGQGGSSNQPQHF. Here the CDR3 DNA reads TGTGCCAGCAGCCCGGGACAGGGGGGCAGTAGCAATCAGCCCCAGCATTTT.

The chain recombines TRBV4-1 with TRBJ2-1; TRBD2 might be the D (6 bases). V was cut by 4 bases and J by 5 bases, with 12 bases left in between. From germline, CDR1 is MGHRA and CDR2 YSYEKL. The CDR3 runs 14 residues. The DNA for the CDR3 is TGCGCCAGCAGCCCTAGGGGACTCAACAATGAGCAGTTCTTC. As protein: CASSPRGLNNEQFF.

This clonotype was recorded at least ten times. V is TRBV24-1 and J is TRBJ2-2, with D unclear. The CDR3 covers 15 residues. Trimming cost V 4 bases and J 2 bases, with 10 bases left between them. Germline CDR1 and CDR2: KGHDR and SFDVKD. The CDR3 is CATSDPRSNTGELFF. CDR3 DNA: TGTGCCACCAGTGACCCAAGGTCCAACACCGGGGAGCTGTTTTTT.

This clonotype was seen at least ten times. The chain combines TRBV10-2 with TRBJ1-2; 8 bases map to TRBD1. The CDR3 runs to 14 residues. Germline V gene lookup returns CDR1 WSHSY and CDR2 SAAADI. J lost 8 bases, V lost 3 bases, and 8 bases had no gene match. The CDR3 sequence: CASSEESRGHGYTF. CDR3 nucleotide sequence: TGCGCCAGCAGTGAAGAAAGCAGGGGGCACGGCTACACCTTC.

This clonotype has more than one count but fewer than ten. The CDR3 here is CASNGGDRGYGYTF. The DNA for the CDR3 is TGCGCCAGCAACGGCGGCGACAGGGGTTATGGCTACACCTTC. J is TRBJ1-2 and V is TRBV5-1; 8 positions match TRBD1. The CDR3 totals 14 residues. After removal of 6 bases from V and 5 bases from J, the junction contained 9 bases not matched to a gene. Germline CDR1 and CDR2: SGHRS and YFSETQ.

This clonotype was counted a few times. The rearrangement links TRBV5-1 to TRBJ1-1; 9 nucleotides agree with TRBD1. The CDR3 length is 16 residues. V trimming: 2 bases; J trimming: 3 bases; junction bases outside the gene matches: 8. The germline gives CDR1 SGHRS, CDR2 YFSETQ. CDR3 sequence: CASSLGDREGHTEAFF. The CDR3 bases are TGCGCCAGCAGCTTAGGGGACAGGGAAGGGCACACTGAAGCTTTCTTT.

This clonotype was seen at least ten times. This chain uses TRBV20-1 with TRBJ2-3; 8 positions agree with TRBD2. With 7 bases clipped from V and 2 bases from J, the junction kept 11 bases outside the gene matches. The CDR3 is made up of 15 amino acids. Germline loops: CDR1 DFQATT, CDR2 SNEGSKA (reference sequence). The CDR3 loop reads CSVRGGGFITDTQYF. CDR3 bases: TGCAGTGTTCGGGGGGGCGGGTTTATCACAGATACGCAGTATTTT.

The rearrangement links TRBV12-3 or TRBV12-4 to TRBJ1-2, with 8 bases fitting TRBD1. The length of the CDR3 is 14 residues. The trim removed 6 bases at V and 6 bases at J, leaving 9 bases unmatched. The CDR3 reads CASRGRGRGNGYTF. In nucleotides, the CDR3 is TGTGCCAGCAGGGGCAGGGGGCGCGGTAATGGCTACACCTTC.

To note about this clonotype: A read error may be the cause here, since a much bigger clone is one base away. The chain links TRBV29-1 to TRBJ1-1; D gene unclear. The CDR3 loop spans 13 amino acids. CDR1 is SQVTM, CDR2 ANQGSEA, per germline. CDR3 sequence reads: CSASPRTGTEAYF. CDR3 in DNA: TGCAGCGCCAGCCCCAGGACCGGCACTGAAGCTTACTTT.

The chain employs TRBV6-5 and TRBJ1-5, with D possibly being TRBD1 (5 bases). The germline V gene encodes CDR1 MNHEY and CDR2 SVGAGI. The V and J ends lost 2 bases and 0 bases respectively, with 11 bases between them. This CDR3 spans 16 amino acids. DNA for the CDR3: TGTGCCAGCAGTTACCCGAGGGGCGATAGCAATCAGCCCCAGCATTTT. Translation: CASSYPRGDSNQPQHF.

There are many counts of this clonotype. V is TRBV9 and J is TRBJ2-1; the D is unclear. V was clipped by 0 bases and J by 7 bases, with 5 bases between them. Germline CDR1 reads SGDLS; CDR2 reads YYNGEE. The CDR3 contains 12 residues. The chain's CDR3 is CASSVDQNEQFF. As DNA, the CDR3 is TGTGCCAGCAGCGTAGACCAGAATGAGCAGTTCTTC.

The chain has TRBV27 and TRBJ2-7; TRBD1 or TRBD2 may be the D gene (5 bases each). Germline lookup yields CDR1 MNHEY and CDR2 SMNVEV (reference sequence). Trimming removed 0 bases at V and 4 bases at J, with 10 bases between. The CDR3 extends over 14 amino acids. As DNA, the CDR3 is TGTGCCAGCAGTTTATCGAGGGGAGAGTACGAGCAGTACTTC. Protein product: CASSLSRGEYEQYF.

This clonotype showed up many times. The J gene is TRBJ2-3, the V gene TRBV20-1; the D call may be TRBD1 or TRBD2 (5 bases each). CDR3 length: 14 amino acids. The ends were cut back, 5 bases at V and 3 bases at J, with 15 bases in the middle. CDR1 is DFQATT, CDR2 SNEGSKA, per germline (reference sequence). CDR3 bases: TGCAGTGCTCGCCCTAGGGACCGGACAGATACGCAGTATTTT. It encodes CSARPRDRTDTQYF.

This clonotype has at least ten counts. The genes are TRBV10-3 and TRBJ2-1; 7 bases agree with TRBD2. The CDR3 is 14 residues long. Germline CDR1 and CDR2: ENHRY and SYGVKD. The V gene end was trimmed by 11 bases and the J gene end by 5 bases; junction bases not matched to a gene: 12. This CDR3 reads CACVSGGGNNEQFF. As DNA, the CDR3 is TGTGCCTGTGTGTCAGGCGGGGGAAACAATGAGCAGTTCTTC.